A single TCR beta chain is shown here with its context. Its antigen is as yet unknown. This specimen belongs to a study of identical twins. Study-wide results and caveats: Twins' surplus sharing was weaker for beta out-of-frame sequences. Cross-sectional statistical analysis was relied on for the conclusions, without the same donors being followed.

The CDR3 is 15 amino acids. Germline lookup yields CDR1 SGHRS and CDR2 YFSETQ. Trimming shortened V by 4 bases and J by 7 bases, and 18 bases separated the two germline ends. TCRdb reprocessed the 5' RACE reads via MiXCR and lists one record per CDR3 protein. The top ten hold around 0.98% of the sample, which has fewer than 550,000 distinct CDR3 sequences, roughly an eighth seen once. This sample was shared with a second study, whose subject was yellow fever vaccine responses in identical twins.

The J gene is TRBJ2-1, the V gene TRBV5-1; the D gene is possibly TRBD1 (6 bases). This TCR was sampled from a woman aged 18-29 years in good health. Sequencing was performed on CD4+ T cells sorted from blood. The CDR3: CASSPGGGLGNEQFF. The CDR3 nucleotides read TGCGCCAGCAGCCCTGGTGGGGGCCTCGGAAATGAGCAGTTCTTC.